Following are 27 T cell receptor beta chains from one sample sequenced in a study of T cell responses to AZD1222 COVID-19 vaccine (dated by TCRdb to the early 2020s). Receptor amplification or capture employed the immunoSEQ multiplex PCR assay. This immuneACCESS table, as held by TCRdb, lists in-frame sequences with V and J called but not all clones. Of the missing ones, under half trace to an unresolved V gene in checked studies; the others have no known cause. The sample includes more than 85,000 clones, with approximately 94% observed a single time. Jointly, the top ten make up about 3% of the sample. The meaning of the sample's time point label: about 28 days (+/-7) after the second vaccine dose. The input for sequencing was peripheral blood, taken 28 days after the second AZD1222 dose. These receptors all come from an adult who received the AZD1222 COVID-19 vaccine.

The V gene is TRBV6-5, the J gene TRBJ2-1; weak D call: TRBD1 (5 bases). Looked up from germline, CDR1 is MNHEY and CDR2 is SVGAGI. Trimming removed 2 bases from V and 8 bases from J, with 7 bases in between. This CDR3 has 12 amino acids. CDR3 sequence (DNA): TGTGCCAGCAGTTACCCAGGGCATGAGCAGTTCTTC. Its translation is CASSYPGHEQFF.

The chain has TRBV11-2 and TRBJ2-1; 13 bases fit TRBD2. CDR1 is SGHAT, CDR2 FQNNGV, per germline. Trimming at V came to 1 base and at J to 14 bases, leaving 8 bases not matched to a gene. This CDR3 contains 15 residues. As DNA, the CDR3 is TGTGCCAGCAGCTTAGTAACGCGGACTAGCGGGGGTGAGTTCTTC. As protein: CASSLVTRTSGGEFF.

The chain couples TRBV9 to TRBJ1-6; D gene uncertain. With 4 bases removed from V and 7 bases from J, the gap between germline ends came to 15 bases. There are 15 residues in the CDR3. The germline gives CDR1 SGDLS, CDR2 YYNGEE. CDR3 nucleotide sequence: TGTGCCAGCAGCCCTCGGGTGGGCTGGAATTCACCCCTCCACTTT. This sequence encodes CASSPRVGWNSPLHF.

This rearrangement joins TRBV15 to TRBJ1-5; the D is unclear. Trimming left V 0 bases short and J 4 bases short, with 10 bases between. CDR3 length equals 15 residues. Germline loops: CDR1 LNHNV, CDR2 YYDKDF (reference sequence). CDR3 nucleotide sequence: TGTGCCACCAGCAGAGATGTCGGTTCTAATCAGCCCCAGCATTTT. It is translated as CATSRDVGSNQPQHF.

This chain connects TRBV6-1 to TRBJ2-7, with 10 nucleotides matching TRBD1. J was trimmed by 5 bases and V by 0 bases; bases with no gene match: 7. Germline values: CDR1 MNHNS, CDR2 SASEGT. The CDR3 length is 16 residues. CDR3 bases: TGTGCCAGCAGTGAAGCGGGACAGGGGCCCCACGACGAGCAGTACTTC. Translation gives CASSEAGQGPHDEQYF.

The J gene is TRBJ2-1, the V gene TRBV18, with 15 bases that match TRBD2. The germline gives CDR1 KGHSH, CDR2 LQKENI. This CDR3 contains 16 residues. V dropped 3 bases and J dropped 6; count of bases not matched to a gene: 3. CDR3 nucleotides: TGTGCCAGCTCACCCCGGGGACTAGCGGGGGGCAATGAGCAGTTCTTC. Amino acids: CASSPRGLAGGNEQFF. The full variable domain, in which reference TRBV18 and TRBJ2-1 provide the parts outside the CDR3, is NAGVMQNPRHLVRRRGQEARLRCSPMKGHSHVYWYRQLPEEGLKFMVYLQKENIIDESGMPKERFSAEFPKEGPSILRIQQVVRGDSAAYFCASSPRGLAGGNEQFFGPGTRLTVL.

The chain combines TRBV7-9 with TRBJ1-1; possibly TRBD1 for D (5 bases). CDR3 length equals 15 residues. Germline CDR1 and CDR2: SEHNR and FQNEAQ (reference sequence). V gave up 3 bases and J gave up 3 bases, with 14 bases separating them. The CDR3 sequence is CASSFGASEYTEAFF. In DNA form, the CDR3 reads TGTGCCAGCAGCTTTGGGGCTTCGGAGTACACTGAAGCTTTCTTT.

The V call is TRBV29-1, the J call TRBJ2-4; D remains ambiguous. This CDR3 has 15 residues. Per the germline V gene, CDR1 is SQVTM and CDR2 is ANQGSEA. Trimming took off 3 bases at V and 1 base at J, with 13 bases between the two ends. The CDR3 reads CSVDGGPLAKNIQYF. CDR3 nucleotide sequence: TGCAGCGTTGATGGCGGACCGCTGGCCAAAAACATTCAGTACTTC.

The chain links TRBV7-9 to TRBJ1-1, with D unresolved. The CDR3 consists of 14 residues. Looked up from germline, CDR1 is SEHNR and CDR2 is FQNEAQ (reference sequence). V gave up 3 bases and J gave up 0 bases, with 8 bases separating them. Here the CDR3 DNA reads TGTGCCAGCAGCTTGATAGGACTGAACACTGAAGCTTTCTTT. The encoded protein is CASSLIGLNTEAFF.

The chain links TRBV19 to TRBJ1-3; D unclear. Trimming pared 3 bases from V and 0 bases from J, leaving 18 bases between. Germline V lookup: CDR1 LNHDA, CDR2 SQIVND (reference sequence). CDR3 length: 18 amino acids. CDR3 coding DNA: TGTGCCAGTAGTATCCCCTATTCCAACTGGAACTCTGGAAACACCATATATTTT. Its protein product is CASSIPYSNWNSGNTIYF.

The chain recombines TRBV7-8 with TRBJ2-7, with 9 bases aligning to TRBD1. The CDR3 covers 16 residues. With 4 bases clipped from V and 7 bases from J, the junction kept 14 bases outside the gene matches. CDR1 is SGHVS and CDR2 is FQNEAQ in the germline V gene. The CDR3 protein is CASSWNLQGAGKEQYF. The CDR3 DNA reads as TGTGCCAGCAGCTGGAATCTACAGGGGGCGGGAAAGGAGCAGTACTTC.

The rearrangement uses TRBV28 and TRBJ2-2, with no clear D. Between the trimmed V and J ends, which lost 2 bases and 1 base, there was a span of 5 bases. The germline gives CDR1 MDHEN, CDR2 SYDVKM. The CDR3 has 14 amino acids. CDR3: CASSLAGNTGELFF. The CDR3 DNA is TGTGCCAGCAGTTTAGCAGGGAACACCGGGGAGCTGTTTTTT.

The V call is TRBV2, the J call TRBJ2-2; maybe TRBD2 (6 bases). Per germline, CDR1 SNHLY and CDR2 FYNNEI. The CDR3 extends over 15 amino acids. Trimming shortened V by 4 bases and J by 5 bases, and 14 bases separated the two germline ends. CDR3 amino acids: CASSAIGTSTGELFF. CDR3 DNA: TGTGCCAGCAGTGCGATCGGGACTTCTACCGGGGAGCTGTTTTTT.

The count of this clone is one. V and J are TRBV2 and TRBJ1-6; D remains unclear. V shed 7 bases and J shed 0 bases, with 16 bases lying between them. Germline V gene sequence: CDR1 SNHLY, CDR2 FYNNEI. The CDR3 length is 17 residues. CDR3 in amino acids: CASTMTPRSSYNSPLHF. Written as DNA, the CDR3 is TGTGCCAGCACCATGACCCCGAGGTCCTCCTATAATTCACCCCTCCACTTT.

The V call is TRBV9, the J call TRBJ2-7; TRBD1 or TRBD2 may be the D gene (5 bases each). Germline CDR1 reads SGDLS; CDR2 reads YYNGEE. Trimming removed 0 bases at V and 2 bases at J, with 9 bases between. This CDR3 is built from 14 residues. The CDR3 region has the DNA TGTGCCAGCAGCGTAGGGCAGGGACCCTACGAGCAGTACTTC. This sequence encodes CASSVGQGPYEQYF.

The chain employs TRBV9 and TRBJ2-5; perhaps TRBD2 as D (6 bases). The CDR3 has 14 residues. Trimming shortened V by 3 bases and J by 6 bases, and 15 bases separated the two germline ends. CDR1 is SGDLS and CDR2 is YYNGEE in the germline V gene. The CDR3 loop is CASSGRLGGKTQYF. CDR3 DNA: TGTGCCAGCAGCGGACGACTGGGGGGAAAGACCCAGTACTTC.

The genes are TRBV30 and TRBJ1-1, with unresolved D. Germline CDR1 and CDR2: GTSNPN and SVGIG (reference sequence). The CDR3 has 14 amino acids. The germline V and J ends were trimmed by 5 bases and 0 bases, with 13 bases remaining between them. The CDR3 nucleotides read TGTGCCTGGTCGGTAGGCGGACTGAACACTGAAGCTTTCTTT. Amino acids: CAWSVGGLNTEAFF.

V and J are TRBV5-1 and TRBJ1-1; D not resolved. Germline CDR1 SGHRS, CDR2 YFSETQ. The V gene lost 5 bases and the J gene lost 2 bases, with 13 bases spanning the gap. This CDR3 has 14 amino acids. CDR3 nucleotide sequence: TGCGCCAGCAGACTGAGAATTTCAAACACTGAAGCTTTCTTT. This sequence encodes CASRLRISNTEAFF.

The CDR3 loop is CASSGTGVFSTDTQYF. Written as DNA, the CDR3 is TGTGCCAGCAGCGGGACAGGGGTCTTTAGCACAGATACGCAGTATTTT. J is TRBJ2-3 and V is TRBV11-3; 10 bases map to TRBD1. V gave up 5 bases and J gave up 0 bases; unmatched junction bases: 5. CDR3 size: 16 residues. CDR1 is SGHNT, CDR2 YENEEA, per germline.

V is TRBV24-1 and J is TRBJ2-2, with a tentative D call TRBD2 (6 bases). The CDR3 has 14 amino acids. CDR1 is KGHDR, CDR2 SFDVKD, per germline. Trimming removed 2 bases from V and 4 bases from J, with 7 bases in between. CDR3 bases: TGTGCCACCAGTGATTGGCGGGGCACCGGGGAGCTGTTTTTT. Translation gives CATSDWRGTGELFF.

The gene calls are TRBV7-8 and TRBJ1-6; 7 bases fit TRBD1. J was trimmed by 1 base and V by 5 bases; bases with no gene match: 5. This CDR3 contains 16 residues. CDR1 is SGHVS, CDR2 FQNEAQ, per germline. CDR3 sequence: CASSTGDQSYNSPLHF. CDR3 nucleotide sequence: TGTGCCAGCAGCACAGGGGACCAATCCTATAATTCACCCCTCCACTTT.

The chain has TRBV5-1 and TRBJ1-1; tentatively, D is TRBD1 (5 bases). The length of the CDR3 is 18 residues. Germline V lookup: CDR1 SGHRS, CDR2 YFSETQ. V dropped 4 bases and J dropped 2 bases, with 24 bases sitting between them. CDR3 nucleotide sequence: TGCGCCAGCAGCACAGGACGGGACGGTTTAGGAAGTAACACTGAAGCTTTCTTT. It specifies CASSTGRDGLGSNTEAFF.

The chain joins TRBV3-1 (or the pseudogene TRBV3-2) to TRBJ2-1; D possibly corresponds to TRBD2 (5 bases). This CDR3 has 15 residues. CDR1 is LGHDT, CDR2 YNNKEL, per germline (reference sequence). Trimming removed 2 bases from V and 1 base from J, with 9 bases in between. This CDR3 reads CASSQSSRSYNEQFF. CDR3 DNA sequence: TGTGCCAGCAGCCAATCTAGCCGGTCCTACAATGAGCAGTTCTTC.

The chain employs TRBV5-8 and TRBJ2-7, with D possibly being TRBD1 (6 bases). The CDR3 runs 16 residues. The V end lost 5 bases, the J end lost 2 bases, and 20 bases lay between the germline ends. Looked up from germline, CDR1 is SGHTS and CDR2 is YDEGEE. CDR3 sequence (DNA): TGTGCCAGCAGTAGGAACACCGGGACAAGAACCTACGAGCAGTACTTC. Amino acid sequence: CASSRNTGTRTYEQYF.

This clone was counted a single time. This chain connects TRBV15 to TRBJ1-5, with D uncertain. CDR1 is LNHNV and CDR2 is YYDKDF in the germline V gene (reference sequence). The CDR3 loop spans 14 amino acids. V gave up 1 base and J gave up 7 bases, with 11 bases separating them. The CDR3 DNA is TGTGCCACCAGCAGAGTTGGAGGGAACCAGCCCCAGCATTTT. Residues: CATSRVGGNQPQHF.

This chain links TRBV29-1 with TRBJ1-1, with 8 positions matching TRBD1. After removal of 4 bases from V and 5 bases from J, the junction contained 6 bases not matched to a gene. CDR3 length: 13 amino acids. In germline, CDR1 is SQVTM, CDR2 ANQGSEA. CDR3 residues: CSVVFRQGTEAFF. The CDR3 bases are TGCAGCGTTGTTTTCCGACAGGGGACTGAAGCTTTCTTT. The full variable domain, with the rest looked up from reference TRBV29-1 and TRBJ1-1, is SAVISQKPSRDICQRGTSLTIQCQVDSQVTMMFWYRQQPGQSLTLIATANQGSEATYESGFVIDKFPISRPNLTFSTLTVSNMSPEDSSIYLCSVVFRQGTEAFFGQGTRLTVV.

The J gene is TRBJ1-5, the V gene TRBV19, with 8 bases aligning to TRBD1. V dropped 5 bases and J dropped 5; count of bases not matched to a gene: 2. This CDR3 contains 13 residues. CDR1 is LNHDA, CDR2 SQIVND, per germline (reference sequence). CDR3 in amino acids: CASSPGGHQPQHF. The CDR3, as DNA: TGTGCCAGTAGTCCAGGGGGCCATCAGCCCCAGCATTTT.